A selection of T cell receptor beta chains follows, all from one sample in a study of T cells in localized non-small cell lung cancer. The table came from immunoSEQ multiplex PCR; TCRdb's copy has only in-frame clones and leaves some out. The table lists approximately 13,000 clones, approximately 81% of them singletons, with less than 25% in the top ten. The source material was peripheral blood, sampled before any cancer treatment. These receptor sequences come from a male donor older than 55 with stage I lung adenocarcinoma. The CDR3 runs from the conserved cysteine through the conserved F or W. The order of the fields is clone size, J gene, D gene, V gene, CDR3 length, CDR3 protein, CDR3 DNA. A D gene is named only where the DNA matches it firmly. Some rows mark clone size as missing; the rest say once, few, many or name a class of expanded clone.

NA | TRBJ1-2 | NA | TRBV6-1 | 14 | CASSPSRANYGYTF | TGTGCCAGCAGTCCCTCGAGGGCTAACTATGGCTACACCTTC
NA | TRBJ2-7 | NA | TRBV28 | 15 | CASSLLGVAGYEQYF | TGTGCCAGCAGTTTATTGGGGGTGGCGGGATACGAGCAGTACTTC
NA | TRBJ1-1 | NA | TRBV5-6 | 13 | CASSLGGNTEAFF | TGTGCCAGCAGCTTAGGGGGGAACACTGAAGCTTTCTTT
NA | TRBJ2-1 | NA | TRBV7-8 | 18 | CASSLGPGDYAWYNEQFF | TGTGCCAGCAGCCTCGGTCCAGGGGACTATGCTTGGTACAATGAGCAGTTCTTC
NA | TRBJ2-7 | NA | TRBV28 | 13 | CASSWASSYEQYF | TGTGCCAGCAGTTGGGCCAGCTCCTACGAGCAGTACTTC
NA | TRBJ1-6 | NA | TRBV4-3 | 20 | CASSQDLLTGATSYNSPLHF | TGCGCCAGCAGCCAAGACCTACTTACCGGAGCAACCTCCTATAATTCACCCCTCCACTTT
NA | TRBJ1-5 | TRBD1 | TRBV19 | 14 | CASSSQGLGQPQHF | TGTGCCAGTAGTTCACAGGGGTTAGGACAGCCCCAGCATTTT
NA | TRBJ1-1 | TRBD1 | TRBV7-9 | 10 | CAITGGSAFF | TGTGCCATAACAGGGGGCTCAGCTTTCTTT
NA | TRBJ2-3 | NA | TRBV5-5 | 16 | CASSFAGATVADTQYF | TGTGCCAGCAGCTTCGCAGGGGCGACCGTCGCAGATACGCAGTATTTT
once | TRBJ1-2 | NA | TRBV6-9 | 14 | CASSSPLSHYGYTF | TGTGCCAGCAGTTCCCCCCTCTCCCACTATGGCTACACCTTC
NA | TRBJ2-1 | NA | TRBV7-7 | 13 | CASSGGTDNEQFF | TGTGCCAGCAGCGGAGGGACAGATAATGAGCAGTTCTTC
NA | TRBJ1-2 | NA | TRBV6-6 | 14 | CASSFDRRSYGYTF | TGTGCCAGCAGTTTCGACAGGAGATCCTATGGCTACACCTTC
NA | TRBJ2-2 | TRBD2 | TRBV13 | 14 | CASTRTSRTGELFF | TGTGCCAGCACCCGGACTAGTCGGACCGGGGAGCTGTTTTTT
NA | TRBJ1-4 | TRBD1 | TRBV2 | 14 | CASSEYRGDEKLFF | TGTGCCAGCAGTGAATACAGGGGTGATGAAAAACTGTTTTTT
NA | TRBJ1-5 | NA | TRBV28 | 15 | CASSLKREKNQPQHF | TGTGCCAGCAGTTTGAAACGGGAGAAAAATCAGCCCCAGCATTTT
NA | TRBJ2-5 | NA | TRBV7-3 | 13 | CASSFQGRETQYF | TGTGCCAGCAGTTTTCAGGGAAGGGAGACCCAGTACTTC
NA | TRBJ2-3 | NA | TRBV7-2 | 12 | CASSRTTDTQYF | TGTGCCAGCAGCCGAACCACAGATACGCAGTATTTT
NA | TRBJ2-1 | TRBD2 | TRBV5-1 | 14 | CASSRPAGDNEQFF | TGCGCCAGCAGCCGCCCAGCGGGGGACAATGAGCAGTTCTTC
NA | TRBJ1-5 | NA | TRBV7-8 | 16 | CASSEQGSGGNQPQHF | TGTGCCAGCAGCGAACAAGGGTCCGGGGGCAATCAGCCCCAGCATTTT
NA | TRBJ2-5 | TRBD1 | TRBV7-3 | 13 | CASATGLGETQYF | TGTGCCAGCGCGACAGGGTTAGGGGAGACCCAGTACTTC
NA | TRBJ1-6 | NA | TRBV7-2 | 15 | CASSPTQGSGSPLHF | TGTGCCAGCAGCCCGACCCAGGGTTCAGGGTCACCCCTCCACTTT
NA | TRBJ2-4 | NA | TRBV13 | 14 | CASSPGPAKNIQYF | TGTGCCAGCAGCCCTGGGCCTGCCAAAAACATTCAGTACTTC
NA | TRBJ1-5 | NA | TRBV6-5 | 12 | CASGARNQPQHF | TGTGCCAGCGGGGCACGGAATCAGCCCCAGCATTTT
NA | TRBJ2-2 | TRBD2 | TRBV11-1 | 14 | CASSAGGHAGELFF | TGTGCCAGCAGTGCGGGGGGGCACGCCGGGGAGCTGTTTTTT
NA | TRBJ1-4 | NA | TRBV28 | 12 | CASSERNEKLFF | TGTGCCAGCAGTGAGCGGAATGAAAAACTGTTTTTT
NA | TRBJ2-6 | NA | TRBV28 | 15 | CASTKRGSGANVLTF | TGTGCCAGCACTAAGAGGGGTTCTGGGGCCAACGTCCTGACTTTC
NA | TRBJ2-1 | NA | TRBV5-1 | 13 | CASSLVGGREQFF | TGCGCCAGCAGCTTGGTAGGGGGACGTGAGCAGTTCTTC
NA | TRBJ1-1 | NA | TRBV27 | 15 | CASSWAAPVNTEAFF | TGTGCCAGCAGTTGGGCAGCCCCAGTAAACACTGAAGCTTTCTTT
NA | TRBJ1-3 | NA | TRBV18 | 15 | CASSPLDSLGNTIYF | TGTGCCAGCTCACCACTGGACTCGTTAGGAAACACCATATATTTT
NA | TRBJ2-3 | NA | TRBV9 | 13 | CASSVANTDTQYF | TGTGCCAGCAGCGTAGCGAACACAGATACGCAGTATTTT
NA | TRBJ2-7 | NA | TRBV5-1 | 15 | CASSRLGGGAYEQYF | TGCGCCAGCAGCCGGCTAGGTGGAGGAGCCTACGAGCAGTACTTC
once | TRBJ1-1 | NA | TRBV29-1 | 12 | CSGHVRGLEAFF | TGCAGCGGTCACGTCAGGGGTCTTGAAGCTTTCTTT
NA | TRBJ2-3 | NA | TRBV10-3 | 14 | CAISEGTATDTQYF | TGTGCCATCAGTGAGGGGACGGCCACAGATACGCAGTATTTT
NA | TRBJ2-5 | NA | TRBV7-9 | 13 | CASSSPRAGTQYF | TGTGCCAGCAGCTCCCCCAGGGCGGGGACCCAGTACTTC
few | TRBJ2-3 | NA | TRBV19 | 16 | CASSILNGLYTDTQYF | TGTGCCAGTAGTATCCTGAATGGTCTATACACAGATACGCAGTATTTT
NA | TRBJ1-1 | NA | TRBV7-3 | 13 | CASSFAGETEAFF | TGTGCCAGCAGCTTCGCAGGGGAGACTGAAGCTTTCTTT
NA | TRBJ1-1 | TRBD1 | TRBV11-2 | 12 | CASSFPRGKAFF | TGTGCCAGCAGCTTCCCCAGGGGGAAAGCTTTCTTT
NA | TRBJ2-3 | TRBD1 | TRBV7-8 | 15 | CASSTRQGMADTQYF | TGTGCCAGCAGCACACGACAGGGGATGGCAGATACGCAGTATTTT
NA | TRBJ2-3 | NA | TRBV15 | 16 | CATSSPLTGYTDTQYF | TGTGCCACCAGCAGCCCTCTAACGGGATACACAGATACGCAGTATTTT
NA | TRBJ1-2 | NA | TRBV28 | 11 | CASADSYGYTF | TGTGCCAGCGCCGATTCCTATGGCTACACCTTC
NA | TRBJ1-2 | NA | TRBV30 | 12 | CAWRSPQYRATF | TGTGCCTGGAGATCCCCCCAGTACAGGGCCACCTTC